This T cell receptor beta chain comes out of a study of blood T cell repertoires in COVID-19. Overall study: Some COVID-19 samples were acute and others convalescent; all came from the United States, Italy and Spain. Nucleic acid was either cDNA or gDNA, and it came from T cells, B-cell-depleted T cells, or PBMCs.

Only in-frame clones appear in the TCRdb table, and some are missing; sequencing was by immunoSEQ multiplex PCR. The profile shows roughly 80,000 clones, about nine tenths of them singletons. This clone was observed a few times. The TCR sequence derives from a man older than 75 in a cohort sampled during active COVID-19. The material sequenced was peripheral blood.

The CDR3 loop is CASSLDRDTKTQYF. CDR3 nucleotide sequence: TGTGCCAGCAGCTTAGACAGGGATACAAAGACCCAGTACTTC. The chain carries TRBV7-8 and TRBJ2-5, with a possible D match to TRBD1 (6 bases). Per the germline V gene, CDR1 is SGHVS and CDR2 is FQNEAQ. The CDR3 consists of 14 residues. V lost 1 base to trimming and J lost 6 bases, with 12 bases between them.